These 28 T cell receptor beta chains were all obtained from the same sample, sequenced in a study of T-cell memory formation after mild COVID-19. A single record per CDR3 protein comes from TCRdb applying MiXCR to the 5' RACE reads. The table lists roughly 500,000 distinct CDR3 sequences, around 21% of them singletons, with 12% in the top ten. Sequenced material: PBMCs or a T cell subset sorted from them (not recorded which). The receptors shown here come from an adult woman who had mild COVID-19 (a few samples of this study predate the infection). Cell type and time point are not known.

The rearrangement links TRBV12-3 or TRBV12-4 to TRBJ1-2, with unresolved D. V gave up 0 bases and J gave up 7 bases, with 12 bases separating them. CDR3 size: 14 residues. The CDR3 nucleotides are TGTGCCAGCAGTTTAGCCCCCGTCCGGACTGGCTACACCTTC. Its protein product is CASSLAPVRTGYTF.

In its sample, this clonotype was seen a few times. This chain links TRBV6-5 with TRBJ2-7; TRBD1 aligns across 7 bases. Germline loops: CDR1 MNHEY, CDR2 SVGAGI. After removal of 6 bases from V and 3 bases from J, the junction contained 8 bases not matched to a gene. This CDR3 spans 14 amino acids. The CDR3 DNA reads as TGTGCCAGCAGACAGGGACAGAACTTCTACGAGCAGTACTTC. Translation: CASRQGQNFYEQYF.

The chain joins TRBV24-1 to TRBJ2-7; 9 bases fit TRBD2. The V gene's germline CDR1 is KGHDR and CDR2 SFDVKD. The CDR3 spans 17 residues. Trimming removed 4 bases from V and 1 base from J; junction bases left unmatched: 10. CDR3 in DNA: TGTGCCACCAGTGACCCCGGGGCTAGCGGGAATTCCTACGAGCAGTACTTC. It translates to CATSDPGASGNSYEQYF.

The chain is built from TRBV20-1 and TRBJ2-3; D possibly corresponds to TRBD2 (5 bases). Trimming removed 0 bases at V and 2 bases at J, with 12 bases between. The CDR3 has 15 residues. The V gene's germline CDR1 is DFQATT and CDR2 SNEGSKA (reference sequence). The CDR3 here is CSARDREFYTDTQYF. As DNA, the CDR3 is TGCAGTGCTAGAGATAGGGAGTTTTACACAGATACGCAGTATTTT.

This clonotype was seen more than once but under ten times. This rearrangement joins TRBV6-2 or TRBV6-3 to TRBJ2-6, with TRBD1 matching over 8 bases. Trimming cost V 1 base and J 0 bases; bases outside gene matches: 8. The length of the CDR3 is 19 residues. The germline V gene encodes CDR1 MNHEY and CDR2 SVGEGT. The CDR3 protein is CASSYLFAGGLSGANVLTF. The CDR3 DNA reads TGTGCCAGCAGTTACTTATTCGCAGGGGGCCTCTCTGGGGCCAACGTCCTGACTTTC.

The CDR3 region is CSVGGANTEAFF. The CDR3 DNA reads TGCAGCGTTGGCGGGGCGAACACTGAAGCTTTCTTT. V gene TRBV29-1 combines with J gene TRBJ1-1; D is possibly TRBD1 (5 bases). Germline V gene data show CDR1 as SQVTM and CDR2 as ANQGSEA. Trimming took 4 bases from V and 1 from J, leaving 7 bases between them. This CDR3 has 12 amino acids.

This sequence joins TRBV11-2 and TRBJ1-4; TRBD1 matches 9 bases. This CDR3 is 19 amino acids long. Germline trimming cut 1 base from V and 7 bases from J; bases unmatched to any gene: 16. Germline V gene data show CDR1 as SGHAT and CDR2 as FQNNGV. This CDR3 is CASSLGPGQGVFWSEKLFF. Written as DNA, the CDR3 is TGTGCCAGCAGCTTAGGACCGGGACAGGGAGTTTTCTGGAGTGAAAAACTGTTTTTT.

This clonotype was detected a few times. CDR3 nucleotide sequence: TGTGCCAGCAGTTTTATGCCGATAAGCTCCTACAATGAGCAGTTCTTC. Translating gives CASSFMPISSYNEQFF. This chain connects TRBV12-3 or TRBV12-4 to TRBJ2-1, with D hard to call. V was shortened by 3 bases and J by 0 bases, with 12 bases between the two germline ends. CDR3 length: 16 residues.

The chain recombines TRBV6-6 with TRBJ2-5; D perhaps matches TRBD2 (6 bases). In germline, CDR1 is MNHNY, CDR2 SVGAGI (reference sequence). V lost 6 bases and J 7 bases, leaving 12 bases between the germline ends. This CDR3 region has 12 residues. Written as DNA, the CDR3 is TGTGCCAGCAGCTTTAACGGGGGGACCCAGTACTTC. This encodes CASSFNGGTQYF.

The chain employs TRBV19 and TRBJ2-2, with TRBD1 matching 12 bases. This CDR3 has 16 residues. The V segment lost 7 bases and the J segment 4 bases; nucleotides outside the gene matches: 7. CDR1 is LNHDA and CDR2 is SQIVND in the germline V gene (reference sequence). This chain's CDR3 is CASNRDRGLGTGELFF. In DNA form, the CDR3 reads TGTGCCAGTAACCGGGACAGGGGGCTAGGCACCGGGGAGCTGTTTTTT.

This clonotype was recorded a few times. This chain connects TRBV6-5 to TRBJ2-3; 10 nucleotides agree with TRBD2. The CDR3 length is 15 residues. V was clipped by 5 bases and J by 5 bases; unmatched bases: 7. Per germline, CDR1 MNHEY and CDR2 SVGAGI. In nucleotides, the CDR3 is TGTGCCAGCAGTGAAAGCGGGGGGGCCGGAGATACGCAGTATTTT. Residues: CASSESGGAGDTQYF.

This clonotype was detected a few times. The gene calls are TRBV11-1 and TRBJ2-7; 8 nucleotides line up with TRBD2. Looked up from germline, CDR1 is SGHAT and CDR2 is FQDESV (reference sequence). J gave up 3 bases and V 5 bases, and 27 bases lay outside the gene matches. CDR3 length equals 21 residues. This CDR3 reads CASSPRFTRGLGYRWNYEQYF. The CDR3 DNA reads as TGTGCCAGCAGCCCCCGTTTCACCAGGGGACTAGGGTATCGGTGGAACTACGAGCAGTACTTC.

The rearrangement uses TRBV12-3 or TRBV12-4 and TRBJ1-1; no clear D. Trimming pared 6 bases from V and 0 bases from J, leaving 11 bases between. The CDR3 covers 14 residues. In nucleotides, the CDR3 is TGTGCCAGCAGCCCACAGAGCTTGAACACTGAAGCTTTCTTT. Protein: CASSPQSLNTEAFF.

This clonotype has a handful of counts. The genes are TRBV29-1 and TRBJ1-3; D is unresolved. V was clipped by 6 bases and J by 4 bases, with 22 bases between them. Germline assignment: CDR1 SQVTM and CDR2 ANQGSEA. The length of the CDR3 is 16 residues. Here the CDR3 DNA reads TGCAGCGTGGGCGCCTTTCACAAAACCTTCGGAAACACCATATATTTT. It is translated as CSVGAFHKTFGNTIYF. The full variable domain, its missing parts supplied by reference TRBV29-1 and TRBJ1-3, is SAVISQKPSRDICQRGTSLTIQCQVDSQVTMMFWYRQQPGQSLTLIATANQGSEATYESGFVIDKFPISRPNLTFSTLTVSNMSPEDSSIYLCSVGAFHKTFGNTIYFGEGSWLTVV.

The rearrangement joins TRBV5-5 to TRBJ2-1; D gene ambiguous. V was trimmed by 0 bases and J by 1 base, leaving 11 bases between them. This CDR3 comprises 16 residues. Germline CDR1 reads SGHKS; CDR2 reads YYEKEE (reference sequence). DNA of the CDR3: TGTGCCAGCAGCTTGGAACTGCACGGGTCCTACAATGAGCAGTTCTTC. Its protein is CASSLELHGSYNEQFF.

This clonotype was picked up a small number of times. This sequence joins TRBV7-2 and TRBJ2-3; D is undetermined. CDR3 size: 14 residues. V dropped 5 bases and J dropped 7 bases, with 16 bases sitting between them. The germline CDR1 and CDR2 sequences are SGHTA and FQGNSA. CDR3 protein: CASSTSPTRNTQYF. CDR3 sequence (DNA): TGTGCCAGCAGCACCAGCCCTACCAGGAATACGCAGTATTTT.

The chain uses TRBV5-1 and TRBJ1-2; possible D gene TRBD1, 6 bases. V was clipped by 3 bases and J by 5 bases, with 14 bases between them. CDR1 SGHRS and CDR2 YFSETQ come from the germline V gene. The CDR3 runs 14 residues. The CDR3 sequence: CASSWTENYYGYTF. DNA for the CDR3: TGCGCCAGCAGCTGGACAGAAAATTATTATGGCTACACCTTC.

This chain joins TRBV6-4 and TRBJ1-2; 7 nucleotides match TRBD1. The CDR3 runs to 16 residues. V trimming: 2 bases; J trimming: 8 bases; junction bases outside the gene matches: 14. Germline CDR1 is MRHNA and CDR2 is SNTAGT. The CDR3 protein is CASSDGDRQGGGGYTF. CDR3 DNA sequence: TGTGCCAGCAGTGACGGGGACCGACAAGGGGGCGGCGGCTACACCTTC.

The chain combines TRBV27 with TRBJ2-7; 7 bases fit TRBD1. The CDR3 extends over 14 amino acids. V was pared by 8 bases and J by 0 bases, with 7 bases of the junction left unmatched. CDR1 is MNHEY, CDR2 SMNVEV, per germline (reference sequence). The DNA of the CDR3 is TGTGCCAGCTCCCGACAGGGATACTCCTACGAGCAGTACTTC. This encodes CASSRQGYSYEQYF.

CDR3 in DNA: TGTGCCAGCAGCCACCGATCACTAGCGGGGAACACCGGGGAGCTGTTTTTT. It yields the protein CASSHRSLAGNTGELFF. The rearrangement links TRBV14 to TRBJ2-2; TRBD2 matches 9 bases. The CDR3 covers 17 residues. Trimming at V came to 3 bases and at J to 1 base, leaving 6 bases not matched to a gene. CDR1 is SGHDN and CDR2 is FVKESK in the germline V gene.

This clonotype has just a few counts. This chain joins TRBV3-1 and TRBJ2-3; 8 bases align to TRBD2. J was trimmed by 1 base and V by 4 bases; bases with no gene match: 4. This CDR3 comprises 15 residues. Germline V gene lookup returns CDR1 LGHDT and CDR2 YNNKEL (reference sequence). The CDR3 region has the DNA TGTGCCAGCAGCCTTATAGCGGGGCGCACAGATACGCAGTATTTT. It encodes CASSLIAGRTDTQYF.

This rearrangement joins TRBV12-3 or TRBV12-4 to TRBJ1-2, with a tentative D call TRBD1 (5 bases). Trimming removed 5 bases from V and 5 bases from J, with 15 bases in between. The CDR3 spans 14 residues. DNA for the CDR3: TGTGCCAGCAGTCCTCTCGCGGGGGTGTATGGCTACACCTTC. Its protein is CASSPLAGVYGYTF.

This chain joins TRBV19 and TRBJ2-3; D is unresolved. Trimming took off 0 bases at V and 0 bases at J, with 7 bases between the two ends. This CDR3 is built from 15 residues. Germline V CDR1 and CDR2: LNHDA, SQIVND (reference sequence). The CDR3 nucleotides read TGTGCCAGTAGTATAGATTCGAGAAGCACAGATACGCAGTATTTT. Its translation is CASSIDSRSTDTQYF.

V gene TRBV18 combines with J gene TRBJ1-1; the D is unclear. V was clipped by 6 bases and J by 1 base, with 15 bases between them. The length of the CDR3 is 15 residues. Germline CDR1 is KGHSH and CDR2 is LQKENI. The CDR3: CASSVGRAGNTEAFF. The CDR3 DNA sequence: TGTGCCAGCTCCGTCGGAAGGGCAGGGAACACTGAAGCTTTCTTT.

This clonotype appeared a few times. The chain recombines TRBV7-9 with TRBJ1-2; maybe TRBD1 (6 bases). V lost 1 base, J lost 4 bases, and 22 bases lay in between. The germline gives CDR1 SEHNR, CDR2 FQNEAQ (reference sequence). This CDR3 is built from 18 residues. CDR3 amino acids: CASSLDGARGARRYGYTF. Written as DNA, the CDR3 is TGTGCCAGCAGCTTAGACGGGGCGCGGGGGGCGCGCCGCTATGGCTACACCTTC.

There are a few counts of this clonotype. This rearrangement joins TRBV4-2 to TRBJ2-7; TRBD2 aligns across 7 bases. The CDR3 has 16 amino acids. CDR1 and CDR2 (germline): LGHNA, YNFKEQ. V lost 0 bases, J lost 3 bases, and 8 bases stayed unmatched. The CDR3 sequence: CASSQEFGAGNYEQYF. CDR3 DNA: TGTGCCAGCAGCCAAGAATTTGGAGCGGGAAACTACGAGCAGTACTTC.

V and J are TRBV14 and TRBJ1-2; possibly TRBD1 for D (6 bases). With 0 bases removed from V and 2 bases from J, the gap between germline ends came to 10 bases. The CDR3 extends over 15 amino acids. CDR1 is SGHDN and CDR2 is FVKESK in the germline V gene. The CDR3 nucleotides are TGTGCCAGCAGCCAAGATACAGGGTGGAACTATGGCTACACCTTC. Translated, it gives CASSQDTGWNYGYTF.

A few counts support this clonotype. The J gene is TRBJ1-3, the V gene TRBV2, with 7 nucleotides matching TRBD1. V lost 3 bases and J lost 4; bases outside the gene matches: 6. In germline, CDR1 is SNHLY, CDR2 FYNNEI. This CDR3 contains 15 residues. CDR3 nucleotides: TGTGCCAGCAGTGACGCCGGGACAGCAGGAAACACCATATATTTT. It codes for CASSDAGTAGNTIYF.